A single sample gave rise to the 6 T cell receptor beta chains below, sequenced in a study of CD8+ T cells in alopecia areata. The treatment: oral pan-JAK inhibitor, 5-10 mg twice daily. Isolated RNA was reverse transcribed into cDNA used as the sequencing template. TCRdb keeps only in-frame clones here, not all; method: immunoSEQ multiplex PCR. This sample has some 110,000 clones, with 58% found just once. The sample in question was CD8+ T cells sorted from blood, obtained at week 4, from a patient treated with tofacitinib. These TCRs come from a human donor with alopecia areata.

This clone was seen a few times. The chain links TRBV7-6 to TRBJ1-2; no clear D. Trimming removed 0 bases at V and 6 bases at J, with 20 bases between. In germline, CDR1 is SGHVS, CDR2 FNYEAQ. The CDR3 is 17 amino acids. CDR3: CASSLAQNKIGGDGYTF. Written as DNA, the CDR3 is TGTGCCAGCAGCTTAGCACAGAATAAAATAGGAGGTGATGGCTACACCTTC.

The chain employs TRBV27 and TRBJ2-7; D uncertain. Trimming removed 5 bases at V and 3 bases at J, with 11 bases between. CDR3 size: 13 residues. Germline CDR1 is MNHEY and CDR2 is SMNVEV (reference sequence). CDR3 region: CASSTTQHYEQYF. The CDR3 region has the DNA TGTGCCAGCAGTACTACACAACACTACGAGCAGTACTTC.

This clone was observed a handful of times. This chain connects TRBV5-6 to TRBJ2-5; tentative D call: TRBD2 (5 bases). Deletions cut 4 bases from V and 2 bases from J, with 15 bases between. The CDR3 has 15 residues. Germline V gives CDR1 SGHDT, CDR2 YYEEEE. CDR3 DNA: TGTGCCAGCAGCCCCGGACTCGGTATACAAGAGACCCAGTACTTC. This sequence encodes CASSPGLGIQETQYF.

This clone was seen a few times. The chain uses TRBV14 and TRBJ2-3; D is uncertain. The V gene's germline CDR1 is SGHDN and CDR2 FVKESK. The CDR3 sequence is 14 residues long. Trimming pared 2 bases from V and 4 bases from J, leaving 10 bases between. The CDR3 DNA is TGTGCCAGCAGCCAAACCAACAAACCAGATACGCAGTATTTT. Translating it yields CASSQTNKPDTQYF.

This chain joins TRBV30 and TRBJ1-2; weak D call: TRBD1 (6 bases). Germline V gene data show CDR1 as GTSNPN and CDR2 as SVGIG (reference sequence). The CDR3 extends over 14 amino acids. Trimming took off 1 base at V and 5 bases at J, with 14 bases between the two ends. The CDR3, as DNA: TGTGCCTGGAGTGAAGGGGGGCGGATATATGGCTACACCTTC. It codes for CAWSEGGRIYGYTF. Drawing the rest from reference TRBV30 and TRBJ1-2, the complete variable domain is SQTIHQWPATLVQPVGSPLSLECTVEGTSNPNLYWYRQAAGRGLQLLFYSVGIGQISSEVPQNLSASRPQDRQFILSSKKLLLSDSGFYLCAWSEGGRIYGYTFGSGTRLTVV.

V and J are TRBV29-1 and TRBJ1-6; D unresolved. Germline CDR1 reads SQVTM; CDR2 reads ANQGSEA. There are 13 residues in the CDR3. The V end was cut by 8 bases, the J end by 0 bases, with 8 bases between. CDR3 in DNA: TGCAGCACCCGGGACTCCTATAATTCACCCCTCCACTTT. Protein: CSTRDSYNSPLHF.